This T cell receptor (beta chain) was sequenced during a study of OX40 agonist ivuxolimab in advanced cancers. The repertoire was sequenced with immunoSEQ multiplex PCR; TCRdb's copy has only in-frame clones and lacks some. The sample records 50,000 to 70,000 clones, 75% to 90% being singletons. V was clipped by 4 bases and J by 8 bases, with 18 bases between them. The CDR3 contains 15 residues. The germline V gene has CDR1 SGDLS and CDR2 YYNGEE. This chain uses TRBV9 with TRBJ1-4, with a tentative D call TRBD1 (6 bases). The sample was CD4+ or CD8+ T cells sorted from blood, taken in a trial of the OX40 agonist ivuxolimab. The source is an adult with an advanced solid tumor such as melanoma, head and neck, liver or kidney cancer. The CDR3 reads CASSSSGTPREKLFF. The CDR3 DNA follows: TGTGCCAGCAGCTCTTCCGGGACACCTCGGGAAAAACTGTTTTTT.